The 9 T cell receptor beta chains below all came from one sample that was sequenced in a study of CD8+ T cells in alopecia areata. Once RNA had been extracted, it was reverse transcribed into cDNA to act as the sequencing template. Using immunoSEQ multiplex PCR, the repertoire was profiled, and TCRdb retains in-frame clones only, with some absent. The sample shows about 190,000 clones, around 65% of them seen only once. As for treatment: oral pan-JAK inhibitor, 5-10 mg twice daily. Sample: CD4+ T cells sorted from blood, taken at week 4, from a patient treated with tofacitinib. The receptor source for this set is a human donor with alopecia areata.

The V and J genes are TRBV5-1 and TRBJ1-4; perhaps TRBD1 as D (5 bases). Looked up from germline, CDR1 is SGHRS and CDR2 is YFSETQ. The CDR3 is 16 amino acids. Deletions cut 0 bases from V and 8 bases from J, with 17 bases between. CDR3: CASSLDVLAGGEKLFF. The CDR3 coding sequence is TGCGCCAGCAGCTTGGATGTCCTTGCTGGGGGGGAAAAACTGTTTTTT.

J is TRBJ1-2 and V is TRBV15; TRBD1 might be the D (5 bases). The CDR3 is made up of 14 amino acids. Germline CDR1 and CDR2: LNHNV and YYDKDF (reference sequence). Trimming left V 1 base short and J 3 bases short, with 9 bases between. CDR3 residues: CATSRALGDYGYTF. The CDR3 nucleotides read TGTGCCACCAGCAGAGCTCTAGGGGACTATGGCTACACCTTC.

This clone was detected many times. J is TRBJ1-6 and V is TRBV7-9; D gene unclear. Germline lookup yields CDR1 SEHNR and CDR2 FQNEAQ (reference sequence). The CDR3 is made up of 14 amino acids. Deletions cut 1 base from V and 4 bases from J, with 5 bases between. The CDR3 loop reads CASSLEQYNSPLHF. Written as DNA, the CDR3 is TGTGCCAGCAGCTTAGAACAGTATAATTCACCCCTCCACTTT.

The V and J genes are TRBV7-2 and TRBJ1-4; D remains unclear. V was shortened by 1 base and J by 4 bases, with 7 bases between the two germline ends. The CDR3 sequence is 14 residues long. Germline lookup yields CDR1 SGHTA and CDR2 FQGNSA. The CDR3 sequence is CASSLVQNNEKLFF. The CDR3 coding sequence is TGTGCCAGCAGCTTAGTCCAGAATAATGAAAAACTGTTTTTT.

This clone has more than one count but fewer than ten. V and J are TRBV5-6 and TRBJ1-1, with 8 bases lining up with TRBD1. Germline V gene sequence: CDR1 SGHDT, CDR2 YYEEEE. The CDR3 extends over 14 amino acids. V dropped 4 bases and J dropped 1; count of bases not matched to a gene: 3. CDR3: CASSRRGPNTEAFF. In DNA, the CDR3 is TGTGCCAGCAGCCGCAGGGGGCCGAACACTGAAGCTTTCTTT.

The chain combines TRBV4-2 with TRBJ2-5; a possible D gene is TRBD2 (6 bases). The CDR3 contains 13 residues. Germline V lookup: CDR1 LGHNA, CDR2 YNFKEQ. The V end was cut by 4 bases, the J end by 0 bases, with 6 bases between. The CDR3 loop reads CASSPSDQETQYF. The DNA for the CDR3 is TGTGCCAGCAGCCCTAGCGACCAAGAGACCCAGTACTTC.

This rearrangement joins TRBV10-3 to TRBJ2-6; D is possibly TRBD1 (5 bases). From germline, CDR1 is ENHRY and CDR2 SYGVKD. The CDR3 length is 15 residues. Trimming cost V 0 bases and J 2 bases, with 5 bases left between them. The CDR3 here is CAISESRAGANVLTF. The CDR3 DNA sequence: TGTGCCATCAGTGAGTCCAGGGCTGGGGCCAACGTCCTGACTTTC.

This clone has more than one count but fewer than ten. This chain connects TRBV27 to TRBJ2-7; D call uncertain. Germline CDR1 and CDR2: MNHEY and SMNVEV (reference sequence). V was shortened by 4 bases and J by 0 bases, with 10 bases between the two germline ends. This CDR3 has 14 residues. The CDR3 loop reads CASSSLLGSYEQYF. The CDR3 coding sequence is TGTGCCAGCAGTTCCCTTTTAGGCTCCTACGAGCAGTACTTC.

This chain links TRBV11-2 with TRBJ2-7, with D perhaps assigned TRBD1 or TRBD2 (6 bases each). Germline assignment: CDR1 SGHAT and CDR2 FQNNGV. This CDR3 is 14 amino acids long. Trimming removed 3 bases at V and 3 bases at J, with 12 bases between. For the CDR3, the DNA is TGTGCCAGCAGCTTCGGGGGCACCGTCTACGAGCAGTACTTC. Its protein product is CASSFGGTVYEQYF.